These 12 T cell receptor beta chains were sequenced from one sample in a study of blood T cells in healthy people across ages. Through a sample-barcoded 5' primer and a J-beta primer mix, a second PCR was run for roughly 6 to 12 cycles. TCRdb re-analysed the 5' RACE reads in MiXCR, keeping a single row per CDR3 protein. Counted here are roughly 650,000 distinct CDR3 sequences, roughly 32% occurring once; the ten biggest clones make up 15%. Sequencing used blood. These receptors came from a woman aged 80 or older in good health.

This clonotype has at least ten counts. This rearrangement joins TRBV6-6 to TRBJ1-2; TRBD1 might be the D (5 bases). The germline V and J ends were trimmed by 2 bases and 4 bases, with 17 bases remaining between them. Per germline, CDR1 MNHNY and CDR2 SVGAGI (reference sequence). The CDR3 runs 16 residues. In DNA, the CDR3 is TGTGCCAGCAGTTACACCGGGGCCCTGGGTTTCTATGGCTACACCTTC. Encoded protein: CASSYTGALGFYGYTF.

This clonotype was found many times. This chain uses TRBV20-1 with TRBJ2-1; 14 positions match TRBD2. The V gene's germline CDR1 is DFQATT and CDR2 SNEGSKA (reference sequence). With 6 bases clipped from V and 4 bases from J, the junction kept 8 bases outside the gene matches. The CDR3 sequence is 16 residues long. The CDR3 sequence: CSATGTSGGVYNEQFF. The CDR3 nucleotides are TGCAGTGCCACCGGGACTAGCGGGGGAGTATACAATGAGCAGTTCTTC.

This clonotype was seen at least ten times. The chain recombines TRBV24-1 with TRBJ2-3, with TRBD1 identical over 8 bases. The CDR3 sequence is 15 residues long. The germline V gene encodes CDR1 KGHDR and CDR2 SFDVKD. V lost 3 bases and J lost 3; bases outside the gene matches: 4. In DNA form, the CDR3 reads TGTGCCACCAGTGATCCCCGACAGGGGACAGATACGCAGTATTTT. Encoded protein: CATSDPRQGTDTQYF.

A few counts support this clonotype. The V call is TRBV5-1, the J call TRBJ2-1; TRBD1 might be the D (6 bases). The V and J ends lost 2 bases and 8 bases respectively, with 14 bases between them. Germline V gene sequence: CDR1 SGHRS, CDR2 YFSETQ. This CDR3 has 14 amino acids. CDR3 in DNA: TGCGCCAGCAGCTTAGGGACACCCCGGGATGAGCAGTTCTTC. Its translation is CASSLGTPRDEQFF.

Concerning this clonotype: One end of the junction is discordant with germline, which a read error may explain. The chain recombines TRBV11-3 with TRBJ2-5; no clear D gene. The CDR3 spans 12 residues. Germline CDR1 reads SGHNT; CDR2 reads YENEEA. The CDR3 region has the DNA TGTACCAGCAGCTTAACCGAAGAGACCCAGTACTTC. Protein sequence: CTSSLTEETQYF.

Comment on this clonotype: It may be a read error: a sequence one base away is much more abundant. CDR3 sequence (DNA): TGTGCCAGCAGTGATAGCACTTCGAGATACAATGAGCAGTTCTTC. It codes for CASSDSTSRYNEQFF. The J gene is TRBJ2-1, the V gene TRBV6-4; D is unclear. Between the trimmed V and J ends, which lost 3 bases and 4 bases, there was a span of 13 bases. CDR1 is MRHNA and CDR2 is SNTAGT in the germline V gene. The CDR3 runs to 15 residues.

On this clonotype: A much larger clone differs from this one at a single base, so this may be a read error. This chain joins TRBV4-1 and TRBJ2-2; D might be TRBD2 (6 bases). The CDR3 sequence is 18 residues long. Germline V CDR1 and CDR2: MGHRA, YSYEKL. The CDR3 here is CASSQEIPLTANTGGLFF. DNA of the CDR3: TGCGCCAGCAGCCAAGAGATCCCCCTGACTGCGAACACCGGGGGGCTGTTTTTT.

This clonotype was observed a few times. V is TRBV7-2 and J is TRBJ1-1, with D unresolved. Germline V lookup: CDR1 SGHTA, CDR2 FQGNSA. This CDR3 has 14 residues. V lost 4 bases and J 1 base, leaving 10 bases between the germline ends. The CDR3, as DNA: TGTGCCAGCAGCTGGAGGTCAGAGAACACTGAAGCTTTCTTT. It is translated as CASSWRSENTEAFF.

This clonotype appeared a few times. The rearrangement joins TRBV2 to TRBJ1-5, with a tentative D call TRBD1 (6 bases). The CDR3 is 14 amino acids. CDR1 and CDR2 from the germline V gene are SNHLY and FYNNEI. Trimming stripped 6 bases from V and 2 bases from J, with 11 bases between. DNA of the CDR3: TGTGCCAGCAGGGCCAGACAGGGCAATCAGCCCCAGCATTTT. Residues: CASRARQGNQPQHF.

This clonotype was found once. This CDR3 is CASTLKGTGHTDTQYF. The CDR3 DNA reads TGTGCCAGCACCTTGAAGGGGACAGGGCACACAGATACGCAGTATTTT. The chain has TRBV7-2 and TRBJ2-3; 9 nucleotides align to TRBD1. The length of the CDR3 is 16 residues. Trimming cost V 7 bases and J 2 bases; bases outside gene matches: 10. The V gene's germline CDR1 is SGHTA and CDR2 FQGNSA.

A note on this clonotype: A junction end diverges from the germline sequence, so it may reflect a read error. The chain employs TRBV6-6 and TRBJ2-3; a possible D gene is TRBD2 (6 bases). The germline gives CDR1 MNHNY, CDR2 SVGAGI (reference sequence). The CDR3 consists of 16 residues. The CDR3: CASSYGSTGDTGTQYF. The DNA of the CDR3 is TGTGCCAGCAGTTACGGCTCGACGGGAGACACAGGTACGCAGTATTTT.

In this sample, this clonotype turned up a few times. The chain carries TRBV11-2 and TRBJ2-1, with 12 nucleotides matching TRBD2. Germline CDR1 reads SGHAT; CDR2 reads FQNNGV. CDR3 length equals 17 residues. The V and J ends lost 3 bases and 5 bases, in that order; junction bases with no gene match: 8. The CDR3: CASSFGLAGGRDNEQFF. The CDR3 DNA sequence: TGTGCCAGCAGCTTCGGGCTAGCGGGGGGGCGGGACAATGAGCAGTTCTTC. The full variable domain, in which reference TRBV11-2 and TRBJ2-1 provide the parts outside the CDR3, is EAGVAQSPRYKIIEKRQSVAFWCNPISGHATLYWYQQILGQGPKLLIQFQNNGVVDDSQLPKDRFSAERLKGVDSTLKIQPAKLEDSAVYLCASSFGLAGGRDNEQFFGPGTRLTVL.